This passage covers 28 T cell receptor beta chains from one sample sequenced in a study of blood T cell repertoires in COVID-19. Clones were sequenced by immunoSEQ multiplex PCR, and TCRdb holds only the in-frame ones, with some missing. The sample lists roughly 200,000 clones; approximately 85% were seen once. The sequenced sample consisted of PBMCs or T cells enriched from blood (not recorded which). These receptors came from a man aged 35 to 55 who had recovered from COVID-19.

The chain joins TRBV28 to TRBJ1-1; possible D gene TRBD1, 6 bases. Trimming took 5 bases from V and 0 from J, leaving 10 bases between them. The CDR3 runs 14 residues. Germline V lookup: CDR1 MDHEN, CDR2 SYDVKM. Written as DNA, the CDR3 is TGTGCCAGCAGTCGGACAGTCGTGAACACTGAAGCTTTCTTT. Amino acid sequence: CASSRTVVNTEAFF.

V is TRBV4-2 and J is TRBJ2-7, with TRBD2 as a possible D gene (6 bases). Germline V gene sequence: CDR1 LGHNA, CDR2 YNFKEQ. CDR3 length: 14 residues. Trimming shortened V by 0 bases and J by 3 bases, and 9 bases separated the two germline ends. CDR3 amino acids: CASSQDGGGYEQYF. CDR3 in DNA: TGTGCCAGCAGCCAAGACGGGGGAGGCTACGAGCAGTACTTC.

The chain couples TRBV11-1 to TRBJ1-4; D might be TRBD1 (5 bases). The CDR3 consists of 14 residues. CDR1 is SGHAT, CDR2 FQDESV, per germline (reference sequence). Trimming left V 5 bases short and J 5 bases short, with 12 bases between. The DNA for the CDR3 is TGTGCCAGCAGCCCGGGACTCTCAAATGAAAAACTGTTTTTT. Protein: CASSPGLSNEKLFF.

The chain employs TRBV25-1 and TRBJ1-6; 7 bases align to TRBD1. Looked up from germline, CDR1 is MGHDK and CDR2 is SYGVNS. The CDR3 spans 15 residues. V trimming: 1 base; J trimming: 9 bases; junction bases outside the gene matches: 6. Written as DNA, the CDR3 is TGTGCCAGCAGTGAATCCCACAGGGGAGGTTCACCCCTCCACTTT. Encoded protein: CASSESHRGGSPLHF.

The chain combines TRBV28 with TRBJ1-5, with 8 bases identical to TRBD1. Germline V lookup: CDR1 MDHEN, CDR2 SYDVKM. The CDR3 is 17 amino acids. Trimming removed 3 bases from V and 2 bases from J; junction bases left unmatched: 9. Written as DNA, the CDR3 is TGTGCCAGCAGTTTTTCTCAGGGGGCGATGGGCAATCAGCCCCAGCATTTT. It yields the protein CASSFSQGAMGNQPQHF.

The chain recombines TRBV7-9 with TRBJ2-1; 9 bases match TRBD2. Germline V lookup: CDR1 SEHNR, CDR2 FQNEAQ (reference sequence). This CDR3 is 16 amino acids long. V lost 3 bases and J lost 1; bases outside the gene matches: 4. The CDR3, as DNA: TGTGCCAGCAGCTTCCCAGCGGGAGGATCCTACAATGAGCAGTTCTTC. Translating it yields CASSFPAGGSYNEQFF. Supplemented by reference TRBV7-9 and TRBJ2-1, the full variable domain reads DTGVSQNPRHKITKRGQNVTFRCDPISEHNRLYWYRQTLGQGPEFLTYFQNEAQLEKSRLLSDRFSAERPKGSFSTLEIQRTEQGDSAMYLCASSFPAGGSYNEQFFGPGTRLTVL.

The chain links TRBV5-1 to TRBJ1-1; 8 bases agree with TRBD1. Germline values: CDR1 SGHRS, CDR2 YFSETQ. The trim removed 0 bases at V and 5 bases at J, leaving 9 bases unmatched. This CDR3 is built from 16 residues. Here the CDR3 reads CASSLALAGGRTEAFF. CDR3 nucleotide sequence: TGCGCCAGCAGCTTGGCCCTTGCAGGGGGCAGGACTGAAGCTTTCTTT.

This chain joins TRBV9 and TRBJ2-5, with D perhaps matching TRBD1 (6 bases). Germline assignment: CDR1 SGDLS and CDR2 YYNGEE. V shed 0 bases and J shed 2 bases, with 17 bases lying between them. The CDR3 is 17 amino acids. In DNA, the CDR3 is TGTGCCAGCAGCGTAGCCCCCGGGACACGGAGACAAGAGACCCAGTACTTC. Translated, it gives CASSVAPGTRRQETQYF.

This sequence joins TRBV19 and TRBJ2-7, with D tentatively TRBD1 (6 bases). The CDR3 has 14 amino acids. Trimming pared 7 bases from V and 7 bases from J, leaving 20 bases between. Germline V gene lookup returns CDR1 LNHDA and CDR2 SQIVND (reference sequence). CDR3 nucleotides: TGTGCCAGTACCCCTGCGGACAGCCCTTTTGAGCAGTACTTC. Its protein product is CASTPADSPFEQYF.

This chain uses TRBV5-5 with TRBJ2-1; 7 bases align to TRBD2. This CDR3 is 15 amino acids long. Trimming took 4 bases from V and 0 from J; bases not matched to a gene: 4. Per the germline V gene, CDR1 is SGHKS and CDR2 is YYEKEE (reference sequence). CDR3 protein: CASSLSGRSYNEQFF. Written as DNA, the CDR3 is TGTGCCAGCAGCCTTAGCGGGCGCTCCTACAATGAGCAGTTCTTC.

V gene TRBV11-2 combines with J gene TRBJ2-7; tentative D call: TRBD1 (6 bases). V was clipped by 4 bases and J by 6 bases, with 16 bases between them. The CDR3 has 14 residues. Germline CDR1 SGHAT, CDR2 FQNNGV. As DNA, the CDR3 is TGTGCCAGCAGCTATGGCAGGGGAGACGCCGAGCAGTACTTC. It encodes CASSYGRGDAEQYF. Full variable domain (missing parts from reference TRBV11-2 and TRBJ2-7): EAGVAQSPRYKIIEKRQSVAFWCNPISGHATLYWYQQILGQGPKLLIQFQNNGVVDDSQLPKDRFSAERLKGVDSTLKIQPAKLEDSAVYLCASSYGRGDAEQYFGPGTRLTVT.

This chain links TRBV18 with TRBJ1-2; 9 bases align to TRBD1. This CDR3 contains 12 residues. The V gene end was trimmed by 6 bases and the J gene end by 7 bases; junction bases not matched to a gene: 3. From germline, CDR1 is KGHSH and CDR2 LQKENI. The CDR3 here is CASSRDRAGYTF. CDR3 bases: TGTGCCAGCTCCCGGGACAGGGCTGGCTACACCTTC.

The chain joins TRBV18 to TRBJ2-7, with 8 bases matching TRBD1. CDR1 is KGHSH and CDR2 is LQKENI in the germline V gene. This CDR3 comprises 16 residues. V gave up 6 bases and J gave up 4 bases; unmatched junction bases: 14. The CDR3 here is CASSLLGQEALYEQYF. CDR3 sequence (DNA): TGTGCCAGCTCGCTACTGGGACAGGAGGCCTTGTACGAGCAGTACTTC.

The rearrangement joins TRBV28 to TRBJ1-6; D is unresolved. V was cut by 4 bases and J by 7 bases, with 14 bases left in between. Germline-derived CDR1 and CDR2 are MDHEN and SYDVKM. The CDR3 is 15 residues long. Written as DNA, the CDR3 is TGTGCCAGCAGTTCCCCAACGGGTGGGAATTCACCCCTCCACTTT. Amino acids: CASSSPTGGNSPLHF.

This sequence joins TRBV30 and TRBJ1-4; weak D call: TRBD1 (5 bases). The V gene's germline CDR1 is GTSNPN and CDR2 SVGIG (reference sequence). This CDR3 has 15 residues. V was clipped by 4 bases and J by 5 bases, with 17 bases between them. The CDR3: CAWNQGAGGNEKLFF. The CDR3 DNA is TGTGCCTGGAATCAAGGGGCAGGAGGGAATGAAAAACTGTTTTTT.

The chain couples TRBV29-1 to TRBJ1-2; D possibly corresponds to TRBD1 (6 bases). V was shortened by 8 bases and J by 8 bases, with 15 bases between the two germline ends. This CDR3 region has 11 residues. From germline, CDR1 is SQVTM and CDR2 ANQGSEA. CDR3 amino acids: CSLRGIGGYTF. The CDR3 region has the DNA TGCAGCCTCAGGGGAATCGGGGGCTACACCTTC. The variable domain in full, with the rest retrieved from reference TRBV29-1 and TRBJ1-2, is SAVISQKPSRDICQRGTSLTIQCQVDSQVTMMFWYRQQPGQSLTLIATANQGSEATYESGFVIDKFPISRPNLTFSTLTVSNMSPEDSSIYLCSLRGIGGYTFGSGTRLTVV.

This clone was observed a single time. The J gene is TRBJ1-2, the V gene TRBV5-6; D is unresolved. Per germline, CDR1 SGHDT and CDR2 YYEEEE. Trimming took 0 bases from V and 6 from J, leaving 9 bases between them. This CDR3 has 13 residues. The CDR3 sequence: CASSLGGFDGYTF. The CDR3 bases are TGTGCCAGCAGCTTGGGAGGGTTCGATGGCTACACCTTC. The entire variable domain, with the rest obtained from reference TRBV5-6 and TRBJ1-2, is as follows: DAGVTQSPTHLIKTRGQQVTLRCSPKSGHDTVSWYQQALGQGPQFIFQYYEEEERQRGNFPDRFSGHQFPNYSSELNVNALLLGDSALYLCASSLGGFDGYTFGSGTRLTVV.

The rearrangement uses TRBV9 and TRBJ1-3; no clear D gene. CDR3 length: 15 amino acids. Trimming removed 0 bases from V and 0 bases from J, with 7 bases in between. From germline, CDR1 is SGDLS and CDR2 YYNGEE. CDR3 sequence: CASSVDGNSGNTIYF. As DNA, the CDR3 is TGTGCCAGCAGCGTAGATGGCAACTCTGGAAACACCATATATTTT.

V and J are TRBV5-4 and TRBJ1-2, with 11 bases that match TRBD1. This CDR3 contains 15 residues. Looked up from germline, CDR1 is SGHNT and CDR2 is YYREEE (reference sequence). The V and J ends lost 4 bases and 4 bases, in that order; junction bases with no gene match: 6. CDR3 nucleotide sequence: TGTGCCAGCAGCGGTGGGACAGGGGGATTCTATGGCTACACCTTC. Encoded protein: CASSGGTGGFYGYTF.

The J gene is TRBJ2-5, the V gene TRBV11-3; 10 bases fit TRBD1. The CDR3 is made up of 18 amino acids. Germline-derived CDR1 and CDR2 are SGHNT and YENEEA. V lost 1 base, J lost 5 bases, and 13 bases stayed unmatched. CDR3 sequence (DNA): TGTGCCAGCAGCTTAGTAGCCGGCGGGGACAGGGGCCAGGAGACCCAGTACTTC. The encoded protein is CASSLVAGGDRGQETQYF.

This clone has only a few counts. The chain links TRBV11-2 to TRBJ1-2, with 7 nucleotides matching TRBD1. Germline V lookup: CDR1 SGHAT, CDR2 FQNNGV. J was trimmed by 1 base and V by 5 bases; bases with no gene match: 4. The CDR3 is 14 residues long. CDR3 region: CASSRGPLNYGYTF. DNA of the CDR3: TGTGCCAGCAGCAGGGGGCCGCTTAACTATGGCTACACCTTC.

The V gene is TRBV12-3 or TRBV12-4, the J gene TRBJ1-1; D not certain. CDR3 length: 13 residues. The germline V and J ends were trimmed by 5 bases and 7 bases, with 14 bases remaining between them. The CDR3 DNA is TGTGCCAGCAGTCACCCCGGGGTTCTTGAAGCTTTCTTT. Its protein is CASSHPGVLEAFF.

This chain uses TRBV5-1 with TRBJ2-5; TRBD1 matches at 7 bases. The trim removed 3 bases at V and 5 bases at J, leaving 13 bases unmatched. The CDR3 contains 16 residues. Germline CDR1 is SGHRS and CDR2 is YFSETQ. The CDR3 sequence: CASSSDPTGNRETQYF. The CDR3, as DNA: TGCGCCAGCAGCTCGGACCCGACAGGGAATAGGGAGACCCAGTACTTC. The variable domain in full, with the rest retrieved from reference TRBV5-1 and TRBJ2-5, is KAGVTQTPRYLIKTRGQQVTLSCSPISGHRSVSWYQQTPGQGLQFLFEYFSETQRNKGNFPGRFSGRQFSNSRSEMNVSTLELGDSALYLCASSSDPTGNRETQYFGPGTRLLVL.

The rearrangement uses TRBV18 and TRBJ2-3; the D is unclear. The CDR3 is made up of 16 amino acids. Germline V gene lookup returns CDR1 KGHSH and CDR2 LQKENI. The V gene lost 0 bases and the J gene lost 0 bases, with 10 bases spanning the gap. The CDR3 nucleotides read TGTGCCAGCTCACCACCTCAGCGCGTAAGCACAGATACGCAGTATTTT. Residues: CASSPPQRVSTDTQYF.

The chain uses TRBV6-5 and TRBJ2-2, with a possible D match to TRBD1 (6 bases). Germline values: CDR1 MNHEY, CDR2 SVGAGI. The CDR3 length is 11 residues. V gave up 10 bases and J gave up 6 bases, with 9 bases separating them. In DNA form, the CDR3 reads TGTGCCACCCACAGGGCCGGGGAGCTGTTTTTT. Translating gives CATHRAGELFF.

This sequence joins TRBV11-2 and TRBJ1-4; 8 positions match TRBD1. The CDR3 has 15 residues. Germline CDR1 and CDR2: SGHAT and FQNNGV. V lost 4 bases to trimming and J lost 8 bases; unmatched junction nucleotides: 9. The CDR3 bases are TGTGCCAGCAGCTCATCACAGGGGGTCGGGGAAAAACTGTTTTTT. Residues: CASSSSQGVGEKLFF.

The chain recombines TRBV6-5 with TRBJ1-1; D is uncertain. This CDR3 is 15 amino acids long. Per the germline V gene, CDR1 is MNHEY and CDR2 is SVGAGI. V was cut by 2 bases and J by 1 base, with 11 bases left in between. The CDR3 coding sequence is TGTGCCAGCAGTTACATTCCCCGGGGGAACACTGAAGCTTTCTTT. Translating it yields CASSYIPRGNTEAFF.

The CDR3 bases are TGTGCCAGCAGTTTATGGTCCCAGGGCCTACAAAATGAAAAACTGTTTTTT. This encodes CASSLWSQGLQNEKLFF. The V and J genes are TRBV27 and TRBJ1-4; a weak D match, TRBD1 (5 bases). The V gene lost 1 base and the J gene lost 5 bases, with 17 bases spanning the gap. Germline values: CDR1 MNHEY, CDR2 SMNVEV (reference sequence). CDR3 length equals 17 residues.